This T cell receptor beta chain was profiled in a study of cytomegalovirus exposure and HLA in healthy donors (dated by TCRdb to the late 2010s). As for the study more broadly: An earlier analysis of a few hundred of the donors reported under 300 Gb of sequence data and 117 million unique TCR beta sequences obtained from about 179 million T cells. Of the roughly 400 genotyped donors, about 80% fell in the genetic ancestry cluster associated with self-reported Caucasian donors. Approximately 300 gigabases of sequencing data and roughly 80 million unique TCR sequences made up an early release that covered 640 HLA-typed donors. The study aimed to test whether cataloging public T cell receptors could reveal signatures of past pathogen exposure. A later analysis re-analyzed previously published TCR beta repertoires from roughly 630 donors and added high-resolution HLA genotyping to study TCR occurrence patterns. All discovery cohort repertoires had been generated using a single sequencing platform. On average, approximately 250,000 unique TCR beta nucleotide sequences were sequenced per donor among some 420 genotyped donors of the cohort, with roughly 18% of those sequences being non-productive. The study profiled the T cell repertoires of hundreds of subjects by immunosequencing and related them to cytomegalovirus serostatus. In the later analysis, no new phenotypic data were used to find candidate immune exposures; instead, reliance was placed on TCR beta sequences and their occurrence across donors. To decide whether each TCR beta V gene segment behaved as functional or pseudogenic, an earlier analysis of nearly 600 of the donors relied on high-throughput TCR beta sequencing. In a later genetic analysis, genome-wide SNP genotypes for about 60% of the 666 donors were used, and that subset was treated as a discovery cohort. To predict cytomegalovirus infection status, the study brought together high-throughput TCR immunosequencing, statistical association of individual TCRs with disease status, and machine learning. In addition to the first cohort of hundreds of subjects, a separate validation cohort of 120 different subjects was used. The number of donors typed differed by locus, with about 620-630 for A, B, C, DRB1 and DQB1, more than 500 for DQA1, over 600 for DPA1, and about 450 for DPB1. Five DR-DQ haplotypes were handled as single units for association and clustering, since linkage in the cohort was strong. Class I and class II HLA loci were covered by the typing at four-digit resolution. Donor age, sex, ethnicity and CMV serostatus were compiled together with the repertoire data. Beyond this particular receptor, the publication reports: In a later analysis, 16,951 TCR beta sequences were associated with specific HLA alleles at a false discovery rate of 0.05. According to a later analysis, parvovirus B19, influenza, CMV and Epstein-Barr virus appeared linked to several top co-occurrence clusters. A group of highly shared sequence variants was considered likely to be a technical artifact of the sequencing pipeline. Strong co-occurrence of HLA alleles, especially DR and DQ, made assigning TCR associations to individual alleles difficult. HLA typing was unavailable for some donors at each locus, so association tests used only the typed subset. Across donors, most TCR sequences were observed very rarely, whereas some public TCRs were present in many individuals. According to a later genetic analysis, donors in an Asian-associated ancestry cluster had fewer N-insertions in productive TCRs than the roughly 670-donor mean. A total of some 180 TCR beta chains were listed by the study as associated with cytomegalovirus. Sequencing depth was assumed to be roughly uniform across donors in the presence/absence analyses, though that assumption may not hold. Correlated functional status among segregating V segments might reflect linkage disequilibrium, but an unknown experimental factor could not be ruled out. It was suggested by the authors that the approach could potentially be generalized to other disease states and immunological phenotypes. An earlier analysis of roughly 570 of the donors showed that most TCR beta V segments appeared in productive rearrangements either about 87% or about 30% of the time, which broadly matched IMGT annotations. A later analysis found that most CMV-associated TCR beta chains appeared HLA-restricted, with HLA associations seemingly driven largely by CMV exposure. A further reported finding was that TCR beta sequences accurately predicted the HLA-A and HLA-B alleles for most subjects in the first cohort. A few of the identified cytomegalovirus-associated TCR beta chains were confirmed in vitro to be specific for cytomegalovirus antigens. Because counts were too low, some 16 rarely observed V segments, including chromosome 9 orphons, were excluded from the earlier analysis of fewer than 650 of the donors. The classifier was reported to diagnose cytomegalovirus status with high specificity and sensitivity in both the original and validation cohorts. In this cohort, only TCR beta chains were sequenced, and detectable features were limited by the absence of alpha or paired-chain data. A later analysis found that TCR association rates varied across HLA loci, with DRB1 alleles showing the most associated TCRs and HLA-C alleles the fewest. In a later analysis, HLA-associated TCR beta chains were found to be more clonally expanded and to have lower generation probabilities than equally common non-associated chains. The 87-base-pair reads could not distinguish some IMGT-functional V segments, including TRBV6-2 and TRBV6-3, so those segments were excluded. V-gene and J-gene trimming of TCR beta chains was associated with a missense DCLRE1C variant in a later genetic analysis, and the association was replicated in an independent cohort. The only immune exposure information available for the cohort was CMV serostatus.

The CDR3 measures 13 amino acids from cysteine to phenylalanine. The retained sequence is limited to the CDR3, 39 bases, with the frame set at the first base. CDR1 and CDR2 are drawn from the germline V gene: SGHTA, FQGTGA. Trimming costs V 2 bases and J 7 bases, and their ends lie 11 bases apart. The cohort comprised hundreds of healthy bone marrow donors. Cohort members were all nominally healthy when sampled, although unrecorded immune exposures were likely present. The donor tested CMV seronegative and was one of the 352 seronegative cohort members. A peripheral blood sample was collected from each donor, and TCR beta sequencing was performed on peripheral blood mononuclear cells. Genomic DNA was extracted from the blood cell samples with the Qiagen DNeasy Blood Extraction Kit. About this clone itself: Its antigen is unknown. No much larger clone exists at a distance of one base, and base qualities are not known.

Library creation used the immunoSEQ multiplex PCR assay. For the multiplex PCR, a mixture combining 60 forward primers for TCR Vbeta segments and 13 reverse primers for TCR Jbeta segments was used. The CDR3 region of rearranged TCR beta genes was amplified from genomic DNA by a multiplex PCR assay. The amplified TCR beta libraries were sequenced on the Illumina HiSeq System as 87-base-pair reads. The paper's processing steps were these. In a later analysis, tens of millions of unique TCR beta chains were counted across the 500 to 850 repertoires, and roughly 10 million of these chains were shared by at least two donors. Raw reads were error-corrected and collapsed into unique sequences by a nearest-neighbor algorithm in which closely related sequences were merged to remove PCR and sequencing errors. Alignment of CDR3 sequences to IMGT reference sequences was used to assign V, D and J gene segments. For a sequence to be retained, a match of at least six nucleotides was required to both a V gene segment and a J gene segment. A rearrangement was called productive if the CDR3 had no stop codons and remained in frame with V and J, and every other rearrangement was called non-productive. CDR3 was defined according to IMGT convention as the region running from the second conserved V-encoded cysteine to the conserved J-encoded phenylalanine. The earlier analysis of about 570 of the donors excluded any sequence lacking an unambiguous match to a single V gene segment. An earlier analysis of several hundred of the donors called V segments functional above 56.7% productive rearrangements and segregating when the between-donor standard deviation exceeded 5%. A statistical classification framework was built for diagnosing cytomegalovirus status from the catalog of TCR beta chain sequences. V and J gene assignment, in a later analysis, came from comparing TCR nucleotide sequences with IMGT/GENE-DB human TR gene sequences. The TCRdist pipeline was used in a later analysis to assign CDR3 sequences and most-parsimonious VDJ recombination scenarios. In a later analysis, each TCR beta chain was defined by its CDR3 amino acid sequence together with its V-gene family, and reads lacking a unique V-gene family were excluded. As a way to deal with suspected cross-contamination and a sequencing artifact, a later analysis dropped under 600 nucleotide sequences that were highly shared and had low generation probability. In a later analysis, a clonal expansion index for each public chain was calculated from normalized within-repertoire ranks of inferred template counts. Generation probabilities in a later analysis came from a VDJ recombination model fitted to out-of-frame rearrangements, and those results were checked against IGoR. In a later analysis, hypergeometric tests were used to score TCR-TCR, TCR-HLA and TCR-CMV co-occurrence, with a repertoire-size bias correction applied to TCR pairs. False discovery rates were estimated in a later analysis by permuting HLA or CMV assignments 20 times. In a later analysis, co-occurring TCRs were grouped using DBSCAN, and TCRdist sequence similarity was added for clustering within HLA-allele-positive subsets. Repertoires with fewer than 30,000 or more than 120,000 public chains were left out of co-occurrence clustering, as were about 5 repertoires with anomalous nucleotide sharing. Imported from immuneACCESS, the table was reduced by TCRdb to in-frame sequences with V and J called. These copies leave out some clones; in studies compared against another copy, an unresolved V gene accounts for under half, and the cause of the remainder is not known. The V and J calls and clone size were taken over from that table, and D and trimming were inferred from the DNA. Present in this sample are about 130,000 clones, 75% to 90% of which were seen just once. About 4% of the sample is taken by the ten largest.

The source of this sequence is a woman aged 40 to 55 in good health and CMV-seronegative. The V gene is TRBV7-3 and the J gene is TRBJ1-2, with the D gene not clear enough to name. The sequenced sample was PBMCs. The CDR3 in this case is CASSLSDEGGYTF. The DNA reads TGTGCCAGCAGCTTATCGGATGAGGGTGGCTACACCTTC. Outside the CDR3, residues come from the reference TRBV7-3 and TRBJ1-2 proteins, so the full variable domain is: GAGVSQTPSNKVTEKGKYVELRCDPISGHTALYWYRQSLGQGPEFLIYFQGTGAADDSGLPNDRFFAVRPEGSVSTLKIQRTERGDSAVYLCASSLSDEGGYTFGSGTRLTVV.